Listed here are 22 T cell receptor beta chains from one sample, sequenced in a study of blood T cell repertoires in COVID-19. Using immunoSEQ multiplex PCR, the repertoire was profiled, and TCRdb retains in-frame clones only, with some absent. Here the sample spans around 63,000 clones, roughly 88% being singletons. What was sequenced was peripheral blood. These TCRs come from a woman in her fifties or sixties with acute or convalescent COVID-19.

DNA of the CDR3: TGTGCCAGCAGCTTGGAAGGTTTTGGAGGCGCTGAAGCTTTCTTT. This gives the protein CASSLEGFGGAEAFF. The chain is built from TRBV5-5 and TRBJ1-1; no reliable D call. CDR1 is SGHKS and CDR2 is YYEKEE in the germline V gene (reference sequence). Deletions cut 0 bases from V and 6 bases from J, with 15 bases between. This CDR3 has 15 residues.

V and J are TRBV28 and TRBJ1-2; D might be TRBD1 (5 bases). V lost 3 bases and J 8 bases, leaving 16 bases between the germline ends. The CDR3 covers 14 residues. Germline CDR1 is MDHEN and CDR2 is SYDVKM. CDR3 DNA: TGTGCCAGCAGTTTTAGTGGGGGGGAAGTAGGCTACACCTTC. Translating gives CASSFSGGEVGYTF.

This chain uses TRBV4-2 with TRBJ2-5; 8 bases are a match to TRBD2. The CDR3 has 16 amino acids. Germline values: CDR1 LGHNA, CDR2 YNFKEQ. J gave up 2 bases and V 1 base, and 6 bases lay outside the gene matches. The DNA for the CDR3 is TGTGCCAGCAGCCAAGGGATTAGCGGGGAACAAGAGACCCAGTACTTC. Residues: CASSQGISGEQETQYF.

This clone was counted a single time. The CDR3 DNA reads as TGTGCCAGCAGGCGACCGACAGGGGATGGTTCACCCCTCCACTTT. It is translated as CASRRPTGDGSPLHF. The chain links TRBV28 to TRBJ1-6, with TRBD1 matching over 8 bases. CDR3 length: 15 amino acids. Germline CDR1 MDHEN, CDR2 SYDVKM. J gave up 9 bases and V 6 bases, and 10 bases lay outside the gene matches.

V is TRBV11-2 and J is TRBJ1-1; TRBD1 matches at 9 bases. The CDR3 has 14 amino acids. The V gene's germline CDR1 is SGHAT and CDR2 FQNNGV. The ends lost 3 bases at V and 7 bases at J; junction bases unmatched: 6. CDR3 sequence: CASSFNRGRDEAFF. CDR3 nucleotides: TGTGCCAGCAGCTTTAACAGGGGGCGCGATGAAGCTTTCTTT. The full variable domain, its missing parts supplied by reference TRBV11-2 and TRBJ1-1, is EAGVAQSPRYKIIEKRQSVAFWCNPISGHATLYWYQQILGQGPKLLIQFQNNGVVDDSQLPKDRFSAERLKGVDSTLKIQPAKLEDSAVYLCASSFNRGRDEAFFGQGTRLTVV.

A single count supports this clone. This chain links TRBV7-6 with TRBJ1-6, with D possibly matching TRBD1 (6 bases). This CDR3 region has 18 residues. With 5 bases removed from V and 6 bases from J, the gap between germline ends came to 23 bases. Germline CDR1 is SGHVS and CDR2 is FNYEAQ. CDR3 sequence reads: CASSPGTRPDRSNSPLHF. DNA of the CDR3: TGTGCCAGCAGCCCCGGGACACGTCCGGACCGTTCTAATTCACCCCTCCACTTT.

The chain uses TRBV9 and TRBJ1-5; D is undetermined. The CDR3 is 14 residues long. Germline values: CDR1 SGDLS, CDR2 YYNGEE. The ends were cut back, 4 bases at V and 6 bases at J, with 14 bases in the middle. The CDR3 loop reads CASSPYAGTQPQHF. The CDR3 DNA follows: TGTGCCAGCAGCCCGTATGCGGGTACTCAGCCCCAGCATTTT.

This clone was picked up one time. J is TRBJ1-2 and V is TRBV6-4, with D unclear. The CDR3 is 13 amino acids. The V gene's germline CDR1 is MRHNA and CDR2 SNTAGT. V was cut by 0 bases and J by 4 bases, with 6 bases left in between. CDR3 coding DNA: TGTGCCAGCAGTGACTCAGGAGGCTATGGCTACACCTTC. Translating it yields CASSDSGGYGYTF.

The chain uses TRBV11-3 and TRBJ2-1; no definite D call. The length of the CDR3 is 15 residues. Deletions cut 5 bases from V and 0 bases from J, with 11 bases between. Germline assignment: CDR1 SGHNT and CDR2 YENEEA. The CDR3 DNA reads as TGTGCCAGCAGCCCTCGCAGTGGCTCCTACAATGAGCAGTTCTTC. It codes for CASSPRSGSYNEQFF.

This chain links TRBV7-6 with TRBJ2-3; D is perhaps TRBD2 (6 bases). Trimming removed 0 bases from V and 3 bases from J, with 13 bases in between. From germline, CDR1 is SGHVS and CDR2 FNYEAQ. This CDR3 has 16 residues. The CDR3 protein is CASSLARAGGTDTQYF. Here the CDR3 DNA reads TGTGCCAGCAGCTTAGCGAGGGCAGGAGGGACAGATACGCAGTATTTT.

This chain links TRBV4-1 with TRBJ1-2; no reliable D call. V was cut by 4 bases and J by 3 bases, with 9 bases left in between. The V gene's germline CDR1 is MGHRA and CDR2 YSYEKL. The CDR3 consists of 13 residues. The CDR3 spells CASSRRTDYGYTF. The CDR3 DNA reads as TGCGCCAGCAGCCGCCGCACGGACTATGGCTACACCTTC.

The chain recombines TRBV3-1 (or the pseudogene TRBV3-2) with TRBJ2-7; 8 nucleotides match TRBD2. This CDR3 is 14 amino acids long. The V gene end was trimmed by 4 bases and the J gene end by 5 bases; junction bases not matched to a gene: 7. Germline-derived CDR1 and CDR2 are LGHDT and YNNKEL (reference sequence). CDR3 sequence reads: CASSLSGSGDEQYV. CDR3 bases: TGTGCCAGCAGCCTAAGCGGGAGCGGTGACGAGCAGTACGTC.

The chain carries TRBV6-2 or TRBV6-3 and TRBJ2-7, with 7 bases identical to TRBD2. The V gene's germline CDR1 is MNHEY and CDR2 SVGEGT. The CDR3 totals 17 residues. The V gene end was trimmed by 2 bases and the J gene end by 3 bases; junction bases not matched to a gene: 13. The CDR3 reads CASSYLRGSGTFYEQYV. The CDR3 bases are TGTGCCAGCAGTTACCTTCGGGGAAGCGGGACCTTCTACGAGCAGTACGTC.

This sequence joins TRBV3-1 (or the pseudogene TRBV3-2) and TRBJ2-1; possible D gene TRBD1, 6 bases. Germline V gene data show CDR1 as LGHDT and CDR2 as YNNKEL (reference sequence). The CDR3 totals 15 residues. Trimming cost V 0 bases and J 3 bases, with 9 bases left between them. The CDR3 spells CASSQDTGIYNEQFF. DNA of the CDR3: TGTGCCAGCAGCCAAGATACAGGGATCTACAATGAGCAGTTCTTC.

J is TRBJ2-3 and V is TRBV7-9; 10 bases map to TRBD2. The length of the CDR3 is 15 residues. CDR1 and CDR2 (germline): SEHNR, FQNEAQ (reference sequence). Trimming cost V 3 bases and J 0 bases; bases outside gene matches: 0. CDR3 nucleotide sequence: TGTGCCAGCAGCTTTAGCGGGGGGAGCACAGATACGCAGTATTTT. Residues: CASSFSGGSTDTQYF.

The rearrangement uses TRBV29-1 and TRBJ1-1; 7 bases line up with TRBD1. The CDR3 runs 13 residues. The V gene end was trimmed by 7 bases and the J gene end by 1 base; junction bases not matched to a gene: 6. Germline CDR1 reads SQVTM; CDR2 reads ANQGSEA. CDR3 coding DNA: TGCAGCGCCACGACAGGGCAGAACACTGAAGCTTTCTTT. Protein: CSATTGQNTEAFF. Based on the CDR3 plus reference TRBV29-1 and TRBJ1-1, the full variable domain is SAVISQKPSRDICQRGTSLTIQCQVDSQVTMMFWYRQQPGQSLTLIATANQGSEATYESGFVIDKFPISRPNLTFSTLTVSNMSPEDSSIYLCSATTGQNTEAFFGQGTRLTVV.

In its sample, this clone was seen a few times. The gene calls are TRBV4-1 and TRBJ1-2; 12 bases fit TRBD1. The germline CDR1 and CDR2 sequences are MGHRA and YSYEKL. The trim removed 0 bases at V and 5 bases at J, leaving 4 bases unmatched. This CDR3 spans 16 amino acids. The CDR3 region is CASSQDPGQGAYGYTF. In nucleotides, the CDR3 is TGCGCCAGCAGCCAAGATCCGGGACAGGGGGCGTATGGCTACACCTTC.

The chain recombines TRBV6-5 with TRBJ2-7; 8 positions match TRBD1. The CDR3 is made up of 14 amino acids. Per germline, CDR1 MNHEY and CDR2 SVGAGI. V lost 5 bases, J lost 5 bases, and 8 bases stayed unmatched. The DNA of the CDR3 is TGTGCCAGCAGTCCCCCCGGACAGGGTCACGAGCAGTACGTC. It is translated as CASSPPGQGHEQYV.

With respect to this clone: The junction departs from the called germline gene at one end, perhaps through a read error. The DNA for the CDR3 is TGCGCCAGCAGATTGGTCGGGGGGCAAGGTGAAAAACTGTTTTTT. Translated: CASRLVGGQGEKLFF. The chain recombines TRBV5-1 with TRBJ1-4, with D possibly TRBD1 on 6 matching bases. The germline gives CDR1 SGHRS, CDR2 YFSETQ. The CDR3 extends over 15 amino acids.

This rearrangement joins TRBV2 to TRBJ2-2; D ambiguous. Germline assignment: CDR1 SNHLY and CDR2 FYNNEI. This CDR3 has 13 amino acids. The ends were cut back, 4 bases at V and 4 bases at J, with 7 bases in the middle. DNA of the CDR3: TGTGCCAGCAGTGTCACAACCACCGGGGAGCTGTTTTTT. This gives the protein CASSVTTTGELFF.

This chain connects TRBV7-2 to TRBJ2-4; TRBD1 aligns across 7 bases. Germline assignment: CDR1 SGHTA and CDR2 FQGNSA. J lost 1 base, V lost 8 bases, and 17 bases had no gene match. The CDR3 length is 18 residues. The CDR3 is CASESKGGDRAAKNIQYF. In DNA form, the CDR3 reads TGTGCCAGCGAATCCAAAGGTGGCGACAGGGCGGCCAAAAACATTCAGTACTTC.

This chain joins TRBV6-1 and TRBJ2-7, with D maybe TRBD2 (5 bases). The CDR3 runs 11 residues. CDR1 is MNHNS and CDR2 is SASEGT in the germline V gene. V was pared by 3 bases and J by 11 bases, with 11 bases between. The CDR3 DNA follows: TGTGCCAGCAGTGATACCCCCGGGGAGTACGTC. Its protein is CASSDTPGEYV.